Listed below are T cell receptor beta chains from one sample, sequenced in a study of T cell changes during pregnancy in multiple sclerosis. Generated by immunoSEQ multiplex PCR, the TCRdb table keeps only in-frame clones and is missing some. The profile shows approximately 88,000 clones, around 94% of them singletons. Here the sequenced sample was peripheral blood, taken in the third trimester of pregnancy. Receptor source: a female donor with multiple sclerosis, enrolled in a pregnancy study. Both conserved end residues are part of each CDR3. The D gene is left open where the match is weak. Clone size is given for some rows only: seen once, a few or many times, or a class if the clone is expanded.

V gene: TRBV10-3; D gene: NA; J gene: TRBJ2-7; clone size: NA; CDR3 protein: CAISGKYPYEQYF; CDR3 DNA: TGTGCCATCAGCGGGAAGTATCCCTACGAGCAGTACTTC
V gene: TRBV5-6; D gene: TRBD2; J gene: TRBJ2-7; clone size: NA; CDR3 protein: CASSLGPGGALGQYF; CDR3 DNA: TGTGCCAGCAGCTTGGGACCGGGGGGGGCTTTGGGGCAGTACTTC
V gene: TRBV9; D gene: TRBD2; J gene: TRBJ2-3; clone size: NA; CDR3 protein: CASSWSGRAIDTQYF; CDR3 DNA: TGTGCCAGCTCCTGGAGCGGGAGGGCCATAGATACGCAGTATTTT
V gene: TRBV27; D gene: TRBD1; J gene: TRBJ2-4; clone size: NA; CDR3 protein: CASSGQGLAKNIQYF; CDR3 DNA: TGTGCCAGCAGCGGACAGGGGCTAGCCAAAAACATTCAGTACTTC
V gene: TRBV6-6; D gene: NA; J gene: TRBJ2-5; clone size: NA; CDR3 protein: CASSYGLNKETQYF; CDR3 DNA: TGTGCCAGCAGTTACGGGCTGAACAAAGAGACCCAGTACTTC
V gene: TRBV27; D gene: TRBD2; J gene: TRBJ2-1; clone size: NA; CDR3 protein: CASSYRLAGGLNEQFF; CDR3 DNA: TGTGCCAGCAGCTACAGACTAGCGGGAGGGCTCAATGAGCAGTTCTTC
V gene: TRBV19; D gene: NA; J gene: TRBJ2-1; clone size: once; CDR3 protein: CATQEGEISYNEQFF; CDR3 DNA: TGTGCCACCCAAGAGGGGGAAATCTCCTACAATGAGCAGTTCTTC
V gene: TRBV7-9; D gene: NA; J gene: TRBJ2-7; clone size: NA; CDR3 protein: CASSPSMQGVSYEQYF; CDR3 DNA: TGTGCCAGCAGCCCTTCGATGCAAGGAGTATCCTACGAGCAGTACTTC
V gene: TRBV28; D gene: TRBD1; J gene: TRBJ2-4; clone size: NA; CDR3 protein: CASRDDRARAKNIQYF; CDR3 DNA: TGTGCCAGCAGAGATGACAGGGCGAGGGCCAAAAACATTCAGTACTTC
V gene: TRBV10-1; D gene: NA; J gene: TRBJ2-6; clone size: NA; CDR3 protein: CASIYTSGANVLTF; CDR3 DNA: TGCGCCAGCATTTACACGTCTGGGGCCAACGTCCTGACTTTC
V gene: TRBV5-1; D gene: NA; J gene: TRBJ2-3; clone size: NA; CDR3 protein: CASSSQPGATDTQYF; CDR3 DNA: TGCGCCAGCAGCTCCCAGCCAGGGGCAACAGATACGCAGTATTTT
V gene: TRBV11-2; D gene: NA; J gene: TRBJ2-1; clone size: NA; CDR3 protein: CASSLFSGVANEQFF; CDR3 DNA: TGTGCCAGCAGCTTGTTCTCGGGAGTCGCGAATGAGCAGTTCTTC
V gene: TRBV25-1; D gene: NA; J gene: TRBJ1-5; clone size: NA; CDR3 protein: CASSEGKGGQPEGQPQHF; CDR3 DNA: TGTGCCAGCAGTGAGGGGAAGGGGGGGCAGCCCGAAGGTCAGCCCCAGCATTTT
V gene: TRBV25-1; D gene: NA; J gene: TRBJ1-2; clone size: NA; CDR3 protein: CASSNTDYYGYTF; CDR3 DNA: TGTGCCAGCAGTAACACAGATTACTATGGCTACACCTTC
V gene: TRBV29-1; D gene: TRBD2; J gene: TRBJ2-7; clone size: NA; CDR3 protein: CSSGEGFGNEQYF; CDR3 DNA: TGCAGCTCTGGGGAGGGGTTCGGGAACGAGCAGTACTTC
V gene: TRBV4-1; D gene: NA; J gene: TRBJ2-5; clone size: NA; CDR3 protein: CASSQGAQETQYF; CDR3 DNA: TGCGCCAGCAGCCAGGGCGCGCAAGAGACCCAGTACTTC
V gene: TRBV6-1; D gene: TRBD1; J gene: TRBJ1-2; clone size: NA; CDR3 protein: CASRRTGIGYGYTF; CDR3 DNA: TGTGCCAGCAGGCGGACAGGGATTGGCTATGGCTACACCTTC
V gene: TRBV30; D gene: TRBD1; J gene: TRBJ1-2; clone size: NA; CDR3 protein: CASPGQGDGYTF; CDR3 DNA: TGTGCCTCACCGGGACAGGGGGATGGCTACACCTTC
V gene: TRBV10-3; D gene: NA; J gene: TRBJ1-2; clone size: NA; CDR3 protein: CAIGRDYGYTF; CDR3 DNA: TGTGCCATCGGCAGGGACTATGGCTACACCTTC
V gene: TRBV4-2; D gene: NA; J gene: TRBJ1-2; clone size: NA; CDR3 protein: CASSQERNQNYGYTF; CDR3 DNA: TGTGCCAGCAGCCAAGAGAGGAATCAGAACTATGGCTACACCTTC
V gene: TRBV10-2; D gene: NA; J gene: TRBJ2-3; clone size: NA; CDR3 protein: CASSLPGTDTQYF; CDR3 DNA: TGCGCCAGCTCTCTGCCAGGTACAGATACGCAGTATTTT
V gene: TRBV30; D gene: TRBD2; J gene: TRBJ2-1; clone size: NA; CDR3 protein: CAWNPVSGRLGNEQFF; CDR3 DNA: TGTGCCTGGAATCCAGTTAGCGGGAGACTGGGCAATGAGCAGTTCTTC
V gene: TRBV4-1; D gene: TRBD2; J gene: TRBJ2-7; clone size: NA; CDR3 protein: CASSQGAGVGYEQYF; CDR3 DNA: TGCGCCAGCAGCCAAGGAGCGGGAGTGGGCTACGAGCAGTACTTC
V gene: TRBV2; D gene: NA; J gene: TRBJ2-7; clone size: NA; CDR3 protein: CARARGVSYEQYF; CDR3 DNA: TGTGCCAGGGCCAGGGGGGTATCCTACGAGCAGTACTTC
V gene: TRBV6-4; D gene: TRBD1; J gene: TRBJ2-5; clone size: NA; CDR3 protein: CASRAGGAETQYF; CDR3 DNA: TGTGCCAGCAGAGCAGGGGGCGCAGAGACCCAGTACTTC
V gene: TRBV11-2; D gene: NA; J gene: TRBJ2-2; clone size: NA; CDR3 protein: CASRDLARSTGELFF; CDR3 DNA: TGTGCCAGCAGAGATTTGGCCAGAAGCACCGGGGAGCTGTTTTTT
V gene: TRBV5-4; D gene: NA; J gene: TRBJ2-3; clone size: once; CDR3 protein: CASSLAGVVTDTQYF; CDR3 DNA: TGTGCCAGCAGCTTGGCGGGAGTTGTGACAGATACGCAGTATTTT
V gene: TRBV9; D gene: TRBD2; J gene: TRBJ2-1; clone size: NA; CDR3 protein: CASSPPGGSSYNEQFF; CDR3 DNA: TGTGCCAGCAGCCCCCCCGGCGGGAGCTCCTACAATGAGCAGTTCTTC
V gene: TRBV5-4; D gene: TRBD2; J gene: TRBJ2-3; clone size: NA; CDR3 protein: CASNPGTSGRDTQYF; CDR3 DNA: TGTGCCAGCAACCCCGGGACTAGCGGACGGGATACGCAGTATTTT
V gene: TRBV13; D gene: TRBD2; J gene: TRBJ2-1; clone size: once; CDR3 protein: CASSLEGLAGASEQFF; CDR3 DNA: TGTGCCAGCAGCTTAGAGGGACTAGCGGGGGCATCGGAGCAGTTCTTC
V gene: TRBV18; D gene: TRBD1; J gene: TRBJ1-4; clone size: NA; CDR3 protein: CASSPPRQGATNEKLFF; CDR3 DNA: TGTGCCAGCTCACCACCGAGACAGGGGGCAACTAATGAAAAACTGTTTTTT
V gene: TRBV6-1; D gene: NA; J gene: TRBJ1-5; clone size: NA; CDR3 protein: CASSEVSNQPQHF; CDR3 DNA: TGTGCCAGCAGTGAAGTCAGTAATCAGCCCCAGCATTTT
V gene: TRBV5-1; D gene: TRBD1; J gene: TRBJ2-7; clone size: NA; CDR3 protein: CASTTGSAYEQYF; CDR3 DNA: TGCGCCAGCACGACAGGGTCAGCCTACGAGCAGTACTTC
V gene: TRBV28; D gene: NA; J gene: TRBJ1-5; clone size: NA; CDR3 protein: CASSFTGHKHF; CDR3 DNA: TGTGCCAGCAGTTTTACGGGACATAAGCATTTT
V gene: TRBV13; D gene: NA; J gene: TRBJ1-1; clone size: NA; CDR3 protein: CASSLGSRREAFF; CDR3 DNA: TGTGCCAGCAGCTTAGGTTCGAGGAGAGAAGCTTTCTTT
V gene: TRBV5-1; D gene: NA; J gene: TRBJ1-2; clone size: NA; CDR3 protein: CASSLNRVYYGYTF; CDR3 DNA: TGCGCCAGCAGCTTAAACCGGGTCTACTATGGCTACACCTTC
V gene: TRBV5-1; D gene: NA; J gene: TRBJ2-3; clone size: NA; CDR3 protein: CASSEGLSTDTQYF; CDR3 DNA: TGCGCCAGCAGTGAGGGACTCTCCACAGATACGCAGTATTTT
V gene: TRBV10-2; D gene: NA; J gene: TRBJ1-1; clone size: NA; CDR3 protein: CASSEGGVWGHPNTEAFF; CDR3 DNA: TGCGCCAGCAGTGAGGGGGGGGTCTGGGGACACCCGAACACTGAAGCTTTCTTT
V gene: TRBV28; D gene: NA; J gene: TRBJ2-3; clone size: NA; CDR3 protein: CASSLSGGYRTDTQYF; CDR3 DNA: TGTGCCAGCAGTTTGAGTGGGGGGTACCGCACAGATACGCAGTATTTT
V gene: TRBV5-1; D gene: TRBD1; J gene: TRBJ1-5; clone size: NA; CDR3 protein: CASRSGQGPNQPQHF; CDR3 DNA: TGCGCCAGCAGATCGGGACAGGGGCCCAATCAGCCCCAGCATTTT
V gene: TRBV2; D gene: NA; J gene: TRBJ1-4; clone size: NA; CDR3 protein: CASSDPSTNEKLFF; CDR3 DNA: TGTGCCAGCAGTGACCCTTCAACTAATGAAAAACTGTTTTTT
V gene: TRBV7-3; D gene: TRBD1; J gene: TRBJ2-7; clone size: NA; CDR3 protein: CASSSDRGVYEQYF; CDR3 DNA: TGTGCCAGCAGCAGCGACAGGGGGGTCTACGAGCAGTACTTC
V gene: TRBV6-6; D gene: TRBD2; J gene: TRBJ2-3; clone size: NA; CDR3 protein: CASGELAGGKQYF; CDR3 DNA: TGTGCCAGCGGGGAACTAGCGGGAGGGAAGCAGTATTTT
V gene: TRBV2; D gene: NA; J gene: TRBJ2-1; clone size: NA; CDR3 protein: CASSGQPSYNEQFF; CDR3 DNA: TGTGCCAGCAGTGGACAGCCCTCCTACAATGAGCAGTTCTTC
V gene: TRBV7-9; D gene: TRBD2; J gene: TRBJ2-5; clone size: NA; CDR3 protein: CASSQLADQETQYF; CDR3 DNA: TGTGCCAGCAGCCAACTAGCGGACCAAGAGACCCAGTACTTC
V gene: TRBV27; D gene: NA; J gene: TRBJ2-7; clone size: NA; CDR3 protein: CASSFAGNYEQYF; CDR3 DNA: TGTGCCAGCAGTTTTGCGGGGAACTACGAGCAGTACTTC
V gene: TRBV5-4; D gene: NA; J gene: TRBJ2-5; clone size: once; CDR3 protein: CASSPGSTAETQYF; CDR3 DNA: TGTGCCAGCAGCCCAGGGTCTACCGCGGAGACCCAGTACTTC
V gene: TRBV5-1; D gene: NA; J gene: TRBJ2-2; clone size: NA; CDR3 protein: CASSAYGEANTGELFF; CDR3 DNA: TGCGCCAGCAGCGCTTACGGGGAGGCGAACACCGGGGAGCTGTTTTTT
V gene: TRBV2; D gene: TRBD1; J gene: TRBJ2-7; clone size: once; CDR3 protein: CASITGGHTNDEQYF; CDR3 DNA: TGTGCCAGCATAACAGGGGGCCATACGAACGACGAGCAGTACTTC
V gene: TRBV29-1; D gene: NA; J gene: TRBJ2-1; clone size: NA; CDR3 protein: CSVEGVSYRDNEQFF; CDR3 DNA: TGCAGCGTTGAAGGGGTGTCCTACCGGGACAATGAGCAGTTCTTC
V gene: TRBV19; D gene: TRBD1; J gene: TRBJ2-4; clone size: NA; CDR3 protein: CASHRGPGAKNIQYF; CDR3 DNA: TGTGCCAGTCACAGGGGGCCAGGGGCCAAAAACATTCAGTACTTC